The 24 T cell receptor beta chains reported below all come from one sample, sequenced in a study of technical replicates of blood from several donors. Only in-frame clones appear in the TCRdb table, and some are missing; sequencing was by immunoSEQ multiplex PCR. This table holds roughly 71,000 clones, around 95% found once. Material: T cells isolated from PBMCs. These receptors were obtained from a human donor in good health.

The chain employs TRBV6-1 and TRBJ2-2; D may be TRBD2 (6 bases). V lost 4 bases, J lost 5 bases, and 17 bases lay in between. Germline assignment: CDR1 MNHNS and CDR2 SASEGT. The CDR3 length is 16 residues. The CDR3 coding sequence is TGTGCCAGCAGTGTACTTGGAGGGCTAAGGACCGGGGAGCTGTTTTTT. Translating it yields CASSVLGGLRTGELFF.

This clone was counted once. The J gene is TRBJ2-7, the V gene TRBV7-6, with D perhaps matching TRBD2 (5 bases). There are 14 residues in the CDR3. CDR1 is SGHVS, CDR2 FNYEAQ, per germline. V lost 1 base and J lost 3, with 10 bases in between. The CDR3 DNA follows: TGTGCCAGCAGCTTAGACGTCGGGGTCTACGAGCAGTACTTC. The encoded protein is CASSLDVGVYEQYF.

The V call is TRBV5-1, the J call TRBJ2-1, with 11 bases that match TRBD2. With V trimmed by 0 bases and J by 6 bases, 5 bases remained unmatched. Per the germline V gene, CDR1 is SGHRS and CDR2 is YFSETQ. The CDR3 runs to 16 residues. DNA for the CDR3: TGCGCCAGCAGCTTGGGGCTAGCGGGAGGATCCAATGAGCAGTTCTTC. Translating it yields CASSLGLAGGSNEQFF.

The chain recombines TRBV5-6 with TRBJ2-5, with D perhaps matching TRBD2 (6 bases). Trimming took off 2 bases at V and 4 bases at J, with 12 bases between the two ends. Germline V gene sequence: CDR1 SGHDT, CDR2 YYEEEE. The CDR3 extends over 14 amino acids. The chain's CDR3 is CASSFWWEVETQYF. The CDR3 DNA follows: TGTGCCAGCAGCTTTTGGTGGGAGGTAGAGACCCAGTACTTC.

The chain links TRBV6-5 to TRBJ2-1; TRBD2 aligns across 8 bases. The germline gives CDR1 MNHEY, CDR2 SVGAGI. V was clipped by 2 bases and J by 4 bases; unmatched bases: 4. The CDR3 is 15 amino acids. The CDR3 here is CASSYPGGTYNEQFF. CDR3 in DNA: TGTGCCAGCAGTTACCCGGGGGGGACTTACAATGAGCAGTTCTTC.

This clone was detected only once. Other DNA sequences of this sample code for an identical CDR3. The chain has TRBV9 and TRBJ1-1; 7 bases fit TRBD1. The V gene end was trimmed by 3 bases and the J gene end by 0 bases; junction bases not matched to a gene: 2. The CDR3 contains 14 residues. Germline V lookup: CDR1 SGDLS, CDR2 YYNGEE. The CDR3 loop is CASSADRMNTEAFF. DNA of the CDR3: TGTGCCAGCAGCGCGGACAGGATGAACACTGAAGCTTTCTTT. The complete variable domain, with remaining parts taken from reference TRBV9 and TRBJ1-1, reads DSGVTQTPKHLITATGQRVTLRCSPRSGDLSVYWYQQSLDQGLQFLIQYYNGEERAKGNILERFSAQQFPDLHSELNLSSLELGDSALYFCASSADRMNTEAFFGQGTRLTVV.

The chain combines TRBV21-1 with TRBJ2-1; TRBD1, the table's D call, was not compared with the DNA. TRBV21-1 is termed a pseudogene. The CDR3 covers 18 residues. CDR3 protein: CASSKEGGRGQGYNEQFF. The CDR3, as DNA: TGTGCCAGCAGCAAAGAAGGGGGTCGGGGACAGGGCTACAATGAGCAGTTCTTC.

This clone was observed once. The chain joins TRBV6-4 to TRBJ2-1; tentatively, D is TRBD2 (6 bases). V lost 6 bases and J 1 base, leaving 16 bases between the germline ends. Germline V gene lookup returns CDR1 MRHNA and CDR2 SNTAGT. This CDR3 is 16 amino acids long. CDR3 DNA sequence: TGTGCCAGCAGCCCATACGGGAGACCTTCCTACAATGAGCAGTTCTTC. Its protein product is CASSPYGRPSYNEQFF.

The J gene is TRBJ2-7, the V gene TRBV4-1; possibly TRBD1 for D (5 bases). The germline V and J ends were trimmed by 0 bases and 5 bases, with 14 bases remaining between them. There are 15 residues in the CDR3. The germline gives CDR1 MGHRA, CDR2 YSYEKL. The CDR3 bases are TGCGCCAGCAGCCAAGAGGGCCGCAGGGCCAACGAGCAGTACTTC. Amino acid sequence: CASSQEGRRANEQYF.

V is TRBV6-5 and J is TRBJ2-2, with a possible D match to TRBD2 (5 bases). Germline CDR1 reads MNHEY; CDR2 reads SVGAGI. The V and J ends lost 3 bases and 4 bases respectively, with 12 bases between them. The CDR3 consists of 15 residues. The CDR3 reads CASSYGQAGTGELFF. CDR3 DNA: TGTGCCAGCAGTTATGGGCAGGCGGGCACCGGGGAGCTGTTTTTT.

The CDR3 spells CASSLGQGDNSNQPQHF. For the CDR3, the DNA is TGTGCCAGCAGCTTAGGACAGGGGGATAATAGCAATCAGCCCCAGCATTTT. The rearrangement links TRBV7-9 to TRBJ1-5; 9 positions agree with TRBD1. This CDR3 has 17 residues. V was pared by 1 base and J by 0 bases, with 4 bases of the junction left unmatched. The V gene's germline CDR1 is SEHNR and CDR2 FQNEAQ (reference sequence).

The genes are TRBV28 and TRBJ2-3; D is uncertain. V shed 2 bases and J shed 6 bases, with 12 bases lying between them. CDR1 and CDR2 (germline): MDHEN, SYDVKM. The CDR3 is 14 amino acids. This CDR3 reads CASSLPPLSDTQYF. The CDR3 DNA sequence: TGTGCCAGCAGTTTACCCCCACTCTCGGATACGCAGTATTTT.

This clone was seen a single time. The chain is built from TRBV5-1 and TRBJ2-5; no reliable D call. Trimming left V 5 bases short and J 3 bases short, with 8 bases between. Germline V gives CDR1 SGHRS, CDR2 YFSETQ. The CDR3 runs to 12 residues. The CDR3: CASRIGEETQYF. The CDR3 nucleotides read TGCGCCAGCAGGATTGGAGAAGAGACCCAGTACTTC.

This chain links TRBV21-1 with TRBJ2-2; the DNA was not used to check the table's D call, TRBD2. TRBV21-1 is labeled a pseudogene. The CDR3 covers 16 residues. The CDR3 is CASSNSRGGVGGELFF. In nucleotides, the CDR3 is TGTGCCAGCAGCAATAGTAGGGGAGGGGTCGGCGGGGAGCTGTTTTTT.

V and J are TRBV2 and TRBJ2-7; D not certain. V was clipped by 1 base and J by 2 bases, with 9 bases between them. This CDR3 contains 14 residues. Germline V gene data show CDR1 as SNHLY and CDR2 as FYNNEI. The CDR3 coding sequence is TGTGCCAGCAGTGAAGGAGTCTTCCCCTACGAGCAGTACTTC. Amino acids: CASSEGVFPYEQYF.

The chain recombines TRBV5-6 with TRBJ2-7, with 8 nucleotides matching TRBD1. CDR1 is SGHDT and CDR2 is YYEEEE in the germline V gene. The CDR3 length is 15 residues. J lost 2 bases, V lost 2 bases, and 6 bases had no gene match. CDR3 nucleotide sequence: TGTGCCAGCAGCTTTGGGGTGGACAGGGCCTACGAGCAGTACTTC. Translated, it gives CASSFGVDRAYEQYF.

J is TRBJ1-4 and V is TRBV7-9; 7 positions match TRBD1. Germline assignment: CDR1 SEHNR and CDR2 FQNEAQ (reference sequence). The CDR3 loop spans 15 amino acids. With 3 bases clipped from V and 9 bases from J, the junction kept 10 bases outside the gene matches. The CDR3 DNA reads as TGTGCCAGCAGCTTTCTGACAGGGAAGGTACAAAAACTGTTTTTT. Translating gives CASSFLTGKVQKLFF. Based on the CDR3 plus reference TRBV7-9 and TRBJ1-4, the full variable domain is DTGVSQNPRHKITKRGQNVTFRCDPISEHNRLYWYRQTLGQGPEFLTYFQNEAQLEKSRLLSDRFSAERPKGSFSTLEIQRTEQGDSAMYLCASSFLTGKVQKLFFGSGTQLSVL.

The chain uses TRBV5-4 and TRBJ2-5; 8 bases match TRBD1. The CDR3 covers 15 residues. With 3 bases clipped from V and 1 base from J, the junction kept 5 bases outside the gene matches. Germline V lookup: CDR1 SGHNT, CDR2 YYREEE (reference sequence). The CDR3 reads CASSWGTGPQETQYF. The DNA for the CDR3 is TGTGCCAGCAGCTGGGGGACAGGCCCCCAAGAGACCCAGTACTTC.

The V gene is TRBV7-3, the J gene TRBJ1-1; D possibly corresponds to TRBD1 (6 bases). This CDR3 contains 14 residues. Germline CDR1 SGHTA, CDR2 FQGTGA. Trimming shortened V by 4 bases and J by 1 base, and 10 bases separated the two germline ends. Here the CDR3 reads CASSSGQRNTEAFF. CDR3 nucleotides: TGTGCCAGCAGCTCAGGACAGAGGAACACTGAAGCTTTCTTT.

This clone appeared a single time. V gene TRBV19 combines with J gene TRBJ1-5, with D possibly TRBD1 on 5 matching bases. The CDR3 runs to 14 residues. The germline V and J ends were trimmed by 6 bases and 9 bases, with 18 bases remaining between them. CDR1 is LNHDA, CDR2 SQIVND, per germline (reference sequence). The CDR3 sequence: CASRLTLWGGPQHF. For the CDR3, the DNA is TGTGCCAGTAGATTAACCCTCTGGGGGGGGCCCCAGCATTTT.

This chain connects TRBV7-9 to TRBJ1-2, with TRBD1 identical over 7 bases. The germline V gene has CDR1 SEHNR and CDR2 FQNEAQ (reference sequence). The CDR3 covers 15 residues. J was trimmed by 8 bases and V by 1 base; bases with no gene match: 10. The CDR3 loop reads CASSLEEGALKGYTF. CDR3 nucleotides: TGTGCCAGCAGCTTAGAGGAGGGGGCGCTTAAAGGCTACACCTTC.

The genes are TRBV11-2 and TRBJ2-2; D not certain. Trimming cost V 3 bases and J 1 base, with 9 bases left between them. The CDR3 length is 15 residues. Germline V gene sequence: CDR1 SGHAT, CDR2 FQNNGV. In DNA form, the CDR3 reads TGTGCCAGCAGCTTTAGCCCCATGAACACCGGGGAGCTGTTTTTT. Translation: CASSFSPMNTGELFF.

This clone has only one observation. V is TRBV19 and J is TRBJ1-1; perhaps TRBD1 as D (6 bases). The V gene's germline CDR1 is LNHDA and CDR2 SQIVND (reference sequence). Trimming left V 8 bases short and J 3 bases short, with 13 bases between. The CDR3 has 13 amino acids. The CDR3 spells CASHQGTDTEAFF. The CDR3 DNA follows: TGTGCCAGTCACCAGGGGACGGACACTGAAGCTTTCTTT.

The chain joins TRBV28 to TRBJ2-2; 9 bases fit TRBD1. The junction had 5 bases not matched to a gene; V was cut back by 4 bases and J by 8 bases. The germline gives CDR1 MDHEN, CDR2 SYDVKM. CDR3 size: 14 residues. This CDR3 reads CASSSGQGAGELFF. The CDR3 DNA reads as TGTGCCAGCAGTTCGGGACAGGGTGCGGGGGAGCTGTTTTTT.